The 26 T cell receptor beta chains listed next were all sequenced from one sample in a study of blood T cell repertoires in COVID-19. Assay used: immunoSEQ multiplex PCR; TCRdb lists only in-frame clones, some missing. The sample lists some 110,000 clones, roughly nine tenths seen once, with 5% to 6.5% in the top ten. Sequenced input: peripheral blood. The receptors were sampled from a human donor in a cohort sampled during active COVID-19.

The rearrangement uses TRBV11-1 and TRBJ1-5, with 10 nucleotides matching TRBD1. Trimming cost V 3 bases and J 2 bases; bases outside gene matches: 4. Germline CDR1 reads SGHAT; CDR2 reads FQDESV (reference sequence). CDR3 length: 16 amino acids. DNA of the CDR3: TGTGCCAGCAGCTTCAGACAGGGGGCGCGCAATCAGCCCCAGCATTTT. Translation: CASSFRQGARNQPQHF.

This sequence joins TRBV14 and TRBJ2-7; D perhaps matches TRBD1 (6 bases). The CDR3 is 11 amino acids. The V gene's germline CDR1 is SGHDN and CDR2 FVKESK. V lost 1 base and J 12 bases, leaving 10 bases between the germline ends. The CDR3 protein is CASSQAQGLYF. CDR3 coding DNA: TGTGCCAGCAGCCAAGCACAGGGTTTGTACTTC.

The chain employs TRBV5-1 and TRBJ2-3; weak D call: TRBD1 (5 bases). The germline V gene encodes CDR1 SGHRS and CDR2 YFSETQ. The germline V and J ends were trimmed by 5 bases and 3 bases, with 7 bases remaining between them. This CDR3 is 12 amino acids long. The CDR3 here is CASSPGTDTQYF. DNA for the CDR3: TGCGCCAGCAGTCCAGGGACAGATACGCAGTATTTT.

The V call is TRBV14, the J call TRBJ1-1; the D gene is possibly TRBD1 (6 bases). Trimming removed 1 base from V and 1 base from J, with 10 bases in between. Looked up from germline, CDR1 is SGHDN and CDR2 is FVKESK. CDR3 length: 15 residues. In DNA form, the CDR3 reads TGTGCCAGCAGCCAAGGACGGGGGGCGAACACTGAAGCTTTCTTT. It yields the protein CASSQGRGANTEAFF. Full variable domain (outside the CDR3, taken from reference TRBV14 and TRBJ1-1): EAGVTQFPSHSVIEKGQTVTLRCDPISGHDNLYWYRRVMGKEIKFLLHFVKESKQDESGMPNNRFLAERTGGTYSTLKVQPAELEDSGVYFCASSQGRGANTEAFFGQGTRLTVV.

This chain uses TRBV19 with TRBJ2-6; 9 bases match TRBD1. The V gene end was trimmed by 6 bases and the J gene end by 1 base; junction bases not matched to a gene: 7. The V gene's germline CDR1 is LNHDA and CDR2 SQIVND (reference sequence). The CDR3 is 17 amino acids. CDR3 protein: CASRTGGVASGANVLTF. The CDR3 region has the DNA TGTGCCAGTAGAACAGGGGGCGTTGCATCTGGGGCCAACGTCCTGACTTTC.

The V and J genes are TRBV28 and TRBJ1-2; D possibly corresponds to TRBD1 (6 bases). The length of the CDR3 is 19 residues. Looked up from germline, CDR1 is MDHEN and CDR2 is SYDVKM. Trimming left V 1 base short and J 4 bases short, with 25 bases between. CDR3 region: CASSLFMLSGTRDLYGYTF. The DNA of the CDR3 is TGTGCCAGCAGTTTATTCATGCTTTCCGGGACAAGGGACCTCTATGGCTACACCTTC.

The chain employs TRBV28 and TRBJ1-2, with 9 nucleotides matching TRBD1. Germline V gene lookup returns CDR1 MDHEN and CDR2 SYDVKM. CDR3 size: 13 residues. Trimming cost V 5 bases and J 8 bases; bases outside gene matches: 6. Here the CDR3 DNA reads TGTGCCAGCAGTACGGGACAGGGTGGGGGCTACACCTTC. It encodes CASSTGQGGGYTF.

The CDR3 is CASRDTGESYGYTF. DNA for the CDR3: TGTGCCAGCAGAGACACAGGGGAATCCTATGGCTACACCTTC. The rearrangement links TRBV28 to TRBJ1-2, with 7 bases that match TRBD1. This CDR3 comprises 14 residues. With 6 bases clipped from V and 4 bases from J, the junction kept 8 bases outside the gene matches. Germline CDR1 MDHEN, CDR2 SYDVKM.

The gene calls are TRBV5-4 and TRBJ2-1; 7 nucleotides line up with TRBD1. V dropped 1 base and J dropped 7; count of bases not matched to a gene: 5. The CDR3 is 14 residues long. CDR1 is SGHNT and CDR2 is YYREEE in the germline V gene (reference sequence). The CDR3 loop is CASSLNRGKNEQFF. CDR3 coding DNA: TGTGCCAGCAGCTTGAACAGGGGAAAAAATGAGCAGTTCTTC.

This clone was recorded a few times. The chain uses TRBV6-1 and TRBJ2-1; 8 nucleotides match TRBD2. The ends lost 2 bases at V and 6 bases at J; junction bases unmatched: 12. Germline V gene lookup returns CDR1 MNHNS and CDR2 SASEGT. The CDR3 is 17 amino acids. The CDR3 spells CASSEWAGTSVGNEQFF. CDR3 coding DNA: TGTGCCAGCAGTGAATGGGCCGGGACTAGTGTGGGCAATGAGCAGTTCTTC.

CDR3 bases: TGTGCCAGCAGCCCTCCGCCCGGGTGGAGGGATGCGCAGTATTTT. Its protein is CASSPPPGWRDAQYF. J is TRBJ2-3 and V is TRBV21-1; the D call in the table, TRBD2, was not verified against the DNA. TRBV21-1 counts as a pseudogene. The CDR3 contains 15 residues.

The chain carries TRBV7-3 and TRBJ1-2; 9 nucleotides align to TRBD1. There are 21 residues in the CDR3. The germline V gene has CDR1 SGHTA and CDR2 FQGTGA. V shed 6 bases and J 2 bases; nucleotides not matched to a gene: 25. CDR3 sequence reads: CASSSPGQGLGGRLANYGYTF. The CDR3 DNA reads TGTGCCAGCAGTTCTCCGGGACAGGGTCTCGGTGGACGGCTGGCCAACTATGGCTACACCTTC.

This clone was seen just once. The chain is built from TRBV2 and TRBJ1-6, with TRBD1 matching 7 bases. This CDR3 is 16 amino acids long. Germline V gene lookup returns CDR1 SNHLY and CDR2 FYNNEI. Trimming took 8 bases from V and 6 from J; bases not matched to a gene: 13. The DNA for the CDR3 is TGTGCCAGCGCCCCGACAGGGAATCCTCCTAATTCACCCCTCCACTTT. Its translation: CASAPTGNPPNSPLHF.

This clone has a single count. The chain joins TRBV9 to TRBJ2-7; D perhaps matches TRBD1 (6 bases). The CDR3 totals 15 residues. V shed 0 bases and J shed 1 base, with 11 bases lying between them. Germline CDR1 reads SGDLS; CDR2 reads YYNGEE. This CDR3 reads CASSVDPGHSYEQYF. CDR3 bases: TGTGCCAGCAGCGTAGACCCGGGACATTCCTACGAGCAGTACTTC.

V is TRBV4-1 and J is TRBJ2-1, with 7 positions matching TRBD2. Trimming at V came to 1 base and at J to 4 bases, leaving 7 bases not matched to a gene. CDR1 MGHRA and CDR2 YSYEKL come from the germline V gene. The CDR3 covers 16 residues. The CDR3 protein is CASSQGTSGVYNEQFF. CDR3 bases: TGCGCCAGCAGCCAAGGTACCAGCGGGGTATACAATGAGCAGTTCTTC.

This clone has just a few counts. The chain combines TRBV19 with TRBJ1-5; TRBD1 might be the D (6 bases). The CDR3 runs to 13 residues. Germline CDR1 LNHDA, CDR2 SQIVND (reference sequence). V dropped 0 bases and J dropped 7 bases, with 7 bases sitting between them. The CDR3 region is CASSIDRGQPQHF. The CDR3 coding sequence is TGTGCCAGTAGTATAGACAGGGGACAGCCCCAGCATTTT. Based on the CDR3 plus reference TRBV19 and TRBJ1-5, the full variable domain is DGGITQSPKYLFRKEGQNVTLSCEQNLNHDAMYWYRQDPGQGLRLIYYSQIVNDFQKGDIAEGYSVSREKKESFPLTVTSAQKNPTAFYLCASSIDRGQPQHFGDGTRLSIL.

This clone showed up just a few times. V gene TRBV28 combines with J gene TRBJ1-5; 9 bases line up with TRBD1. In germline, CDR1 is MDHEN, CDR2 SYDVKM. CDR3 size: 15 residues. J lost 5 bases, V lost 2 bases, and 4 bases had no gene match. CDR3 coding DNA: TGTGCCAGCAGTTTAAACAGGGGGCAGGATCAGCCCCAGCATTTT. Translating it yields CASSLNRGQDQPQHF. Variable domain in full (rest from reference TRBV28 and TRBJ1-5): DVKVTQSSRYLVKRTGEKVFLECVQDMDHENMFWYRQDPGLGLRLIYFSYDVKMKEKGDIPEGYSVSREKKERFSLILESASTNQTSMYLCASSLNRGQDQPQHFGDGTRLSIL.

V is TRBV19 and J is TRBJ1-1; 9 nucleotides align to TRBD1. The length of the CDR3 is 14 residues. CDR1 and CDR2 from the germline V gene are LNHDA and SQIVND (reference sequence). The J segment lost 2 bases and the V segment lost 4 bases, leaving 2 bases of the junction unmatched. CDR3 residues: CASSRGQGNTEAFF. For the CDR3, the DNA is TGTGCCAGTAGTAGGGGACAGGGAAACACTGAAGCTTTCTTT.

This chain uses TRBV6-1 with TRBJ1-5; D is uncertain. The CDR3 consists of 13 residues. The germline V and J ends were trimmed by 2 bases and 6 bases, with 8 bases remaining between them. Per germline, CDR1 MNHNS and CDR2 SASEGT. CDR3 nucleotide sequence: TGTGCCAGCAGTGAATGGGCCCCTCAGCCCCAGCATTTT. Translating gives CASSEWAPQPQHF.

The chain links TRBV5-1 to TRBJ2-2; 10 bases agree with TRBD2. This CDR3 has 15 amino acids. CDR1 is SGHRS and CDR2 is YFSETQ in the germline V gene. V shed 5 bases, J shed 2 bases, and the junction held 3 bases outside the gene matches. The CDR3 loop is CASRRTSGNTGELFF. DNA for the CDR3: TGCGCCAGCAGGAGGACTAGCGGTAACACCGGGGAGCTGTTTTTT.

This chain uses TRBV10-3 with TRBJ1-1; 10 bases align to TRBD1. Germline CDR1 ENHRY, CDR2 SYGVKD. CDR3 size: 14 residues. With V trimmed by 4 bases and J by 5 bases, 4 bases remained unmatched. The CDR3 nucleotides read TGTGCCATCAGTGGACAGGGGGCGAGGACTGAAGCTTTCTTT. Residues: CAISGQGARTEAFF.

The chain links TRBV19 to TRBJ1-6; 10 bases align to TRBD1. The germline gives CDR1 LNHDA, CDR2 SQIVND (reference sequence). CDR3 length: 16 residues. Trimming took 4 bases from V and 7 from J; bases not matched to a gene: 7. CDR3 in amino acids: CASSTRTGGANSPLHF. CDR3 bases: TGTGCCAGTAGTACGCGGACAGGGGGTGCCAATTCACCCCTCCACTTT.

In nucleotides, the CDR3 is TGTGCCACCAGCTTAGCGGGAGGTTCAGATACGCAGTATTTT. This gives the protein CATSLAGGSDTQYF. V usage is TRBV15 and J usage is TRBJ2-3, with TRBD2 identical over 10 bases. The V gene end was trimmed by 5 bases and the J gene end by 4 bases; junction bases not matched to a gene: 3. Germline V lookup: CDR1 LNHNV, CDR2 YYDKDF (reference sequence). The CDR3 is 14 residues long.

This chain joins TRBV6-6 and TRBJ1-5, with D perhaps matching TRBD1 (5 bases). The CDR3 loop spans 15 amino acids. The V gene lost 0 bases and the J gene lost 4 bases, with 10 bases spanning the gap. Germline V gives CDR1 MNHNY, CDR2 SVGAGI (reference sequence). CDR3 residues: CASSYSTAPNQPQHF. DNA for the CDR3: TGTGCCAGCAGTTACTCGACAGCCCCGAATCAGCCCCAGCATTTT.

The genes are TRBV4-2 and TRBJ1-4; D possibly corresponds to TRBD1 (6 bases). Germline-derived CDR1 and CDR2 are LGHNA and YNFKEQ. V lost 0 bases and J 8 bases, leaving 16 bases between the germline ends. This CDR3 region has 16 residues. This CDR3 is CASSQERAGAREKLFF. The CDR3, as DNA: TGTGCCAGCAGCCAAGAGAGGGCAGGGGCGCGAGAAAAACTGTTTTTT.

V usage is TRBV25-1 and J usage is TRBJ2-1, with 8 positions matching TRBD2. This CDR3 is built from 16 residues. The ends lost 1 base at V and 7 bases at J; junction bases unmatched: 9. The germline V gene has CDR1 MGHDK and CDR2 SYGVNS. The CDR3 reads CASSELPASGRNEQFF. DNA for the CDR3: TGTGCCAGCAGTGAATTACCGGCTAGCGGGCGGAATGAGCAGTTCTTC.